This T cell receptor beta chain derives from a study of blood T cell repertoires in COVID-19. The wider study: Nucleic acid was either cDNA or gDNA, and it came from T cells, B-cell-depleted T cells, or PBMCs.

Authors' processing steps: Counts of nucleated cells, estimated from reference gene primer amplification, were obtained. TCRdb's copy holds only in-frame clones and misses some; the assay was immunoSEQ multiplex PCR. That table is the source of V, J and clone size, and D and trimming were worked out from the DNA. Of about 260,000 clones in the sample, just under 90% were seen once. This clone was observed a few times. Everyone who took part was roughly 18 to 100 years old, and they came from about two dozen US areas. Per the germline V gene, CDR1 is SGHRS and CDR2 is YFSETQ. This CDR3 comprises 13 residues. V dropped 0 bases and J dropped 7 bases, with 10 bases sitting between them.

The material sequenced was PBMCs or T cells enriched from blood (not recorded which). The chain combines TRBV5-1 with TRBJ1-2; tentatively, D is TRBD1 (5 bases). This TCR derives from a man aged 45-65 years who had been exposed to COVID-19. The CDR3 here is CASSLAQGTGYTF. The CDR3 DNA reads TGCGCCAGCAGCTTGGCCCAGGGAACTGGCTACACCTTC.